These 4 T cell receptor beta chains were all obtained from the same sample, sequenced in a study of metastatic and nonmetastatic thyroid tumors. TCRdb recomputed clones from the PCR reads via MiXCR. The sample records 40,000 or so clones, approximately 13% being singletons. No treatment had been given to any patient before thyroid surgery. The sequencing sample was made of blood. These receptor sequences come from a female donor with papillary thyroid cancer or a benign thyroid nodule (not recorded which). Some clones in this sample may be carry-over from other donors' samples.

By share, this clone ranks as medium-sized (0.01 to 0.1%). At one boundary the junction diverges from the germline segment, which might be a read error. This sequence joins TRBV27 and TRBJ2-7, with 8 bases identical to TRBD2. The germline V gene has CDR1 MNHEY and CDR2 SMNVEV (reference sequence). This CDR3 region has 14 residues. The CDR3 here is CASSPNLGLAGGNF. The CDR3 coding sequence is TGTGCCAGCAGTCCAAACCTCGGACTAGCCGGCGGAAACTTC.

A remark on this clone: A clone one base away is much larger, so this may be a read error. The rearrangement joins TRBV4-2 to TRBJ1-1; D possibly corresponds to TRBD1 (5 bases). Germline CDR1 LGHNA, CDR2 YNFKEQ. The CDR3 runs 13 residues. The CDR3 sequence: CASSQDRRGEASF. CDR3 nucleotides: TGTGCCAGCAGCCAAGATCGGAGGGGAGAAGCTTCCTTT.

Ten or more counts support this clone. The chain links TRBV24-1 to TRBJ1-6; D ambiguous. The CDR3 spans 14 residues. Germline V CDR1 and CDR2: KGHDR, SFDVKD. V was clipped by 4 bases and J by 7 bases, with 10 bases between them. The CDR3 DNA follows: TGTGCCACCAGTGAAAACGTGGGGAATTCACCCCTCCACTTT. Its translation is CATSENVGNSPLHF.

This clone was observed a few times. A much larger clone lies a single base off, so this may be a read error. This chain joins TRBV3-1 and TRBJ2-3; tentative D call: TRBD1 (5 bases). The DNA matches TRBJ1-5 better at its end, which makes the J call doubtful. Germline V gene data show CDR1 as LGHDT and CDR2 as YNNKEL (reference sequence). This CDR3 is 11 amino acids long. The CDR3 coding sequence is TGTGCCAGCAGCCAACGGACAACGCAGCATTTT. This encodes CASSQRTTQHF.